This T cell receptor (beta chain) emerged from a study of blood T cell repertoires in COVID-19. Study in general: T cells, B-cell-depleted T cells, or PBMCs supplied cDNA or gDNA.

Source study methods: Estimation of nucleated cell counts relied on the amplification of reference gene primers. Sequenced by immunoSEQ multiplex PCR; TCRdb stores in-frame clones only, minus some. From that table come the V and J calls and clone size; the DNA was used to work out D and trimming. The table has a few hundred thousand clones, about nine tenths seen once; the top ten hold about 0.86%. Residents of about two dozen US areas, aged about 18 to 95 years, made up the participants. Participant-reported clinical history was the basis for cohort assignment. Specimen: PBMCs or T cells enriched from blood (not recorded which). The clonotype was recovered from a woman between 40 and 50 years old who had been exposed to COVID-19.

This CDR3 reads CASSVDEGAQGYTF. For the CDR3, the DNA is TGTGCCAGCAGCGTAGATGAGGGGGCGCAGGGCTACACCTTC. The V gene is TRBV9, the J gene TRBJ1-2; TRBD1 matches at 7 bases. V lost 0 bases, J lost 8 bases, and 7 bases stayed unmatched. The germline V gene encodes CDR1 SGDLS and CDR2 YYNGEE. The CDR3 is made up of 14 amino acids.